The 20 T cell receptor beta chains presented below share a single source sample, sequenced in a study of T-cell reconstitution after alpha-beta-depleted transplantation in children. The TCRbeta library was prepared with unique molecular identifiers. TCRdb processed the PCR reads anew with MiXCR; each CDR3 protein has one entry. This table holds more than 500,000 distinct CDR3 sequences, over 10% found once. This material consisted of PBMCs, mostly from graft donor cells, taken 180 days after TCRalphabeta/CD19-depleted stem cell transplant. The receptors come from a female patient aged 2 to 10 who had a stem cell transplant for aplastic anemia, so the T cells may come from the graft donor.

This clonotype was observed a handful of times. The rearrangement joins TRBV6-4 to TRBJ1-5; D remains ambiguous. The V end was cut by 6 bases, the J end by 6 bases, with 12 bases between. This CDR3 region has 13 residues. Germline V gene lookup returns CDR1 MRHNA and CDR2 SNTAGT. Here the CDR3 reads CASSSVSGQPQHF. CDR3 coding DNA: TGTGCCAGCAGCTCAGTGTCGGGTCAGCCCCAGCATTTT.

On this clonotype itself: The conserved phenylalanine or tryptophan normally closing the CDR3 is absent here, so this likely arose from a read error. No DNA is shown, since the ends of the CDR3 on it are uncertain; the CDR3 is the one TCRdb lists. The rearrangement joins TRBV7-2 to TRBJ1-1; TRBD1 reflects the table's D call only, with no check against the DNA. Germline V CDR1 and CDR2: SGHTA, FQGNSA. The CDR3 length is 8 residues, termini included. The CDR3 loop is CASTLGSR.

The V call is TRBV19, the J call TRBJ2-1; D is ambiguous. The CDR3 is 13 amino acids. The V gene lost 5 bases and the J gene lost 6 bases, with 11 bases spanning the gap. CDR1 and CDR2 (germline): LNHDA, SQIVND (reference sequence). CDR3 sequence: CASSASPFNEQFF. In DNA form, the CDR3 reads TGTGCCAGTAGTGCCAGCCCCTTCAATGAGCAGTTCTTC.

This clonotype occurred many times. This rearrangement joins TRBV7-3 to TRBJ2-7; TRBD1 matches 9 bases. CDR1 is SGHTA and CDR2 is FQGTGA in the germline V gene. This CDR3 has 15 residues. V shed 5 bases and J 3 bases; nucleotides not matched to a gene: 8. The CDR3 DNA is TGTGCCAGCAGCCAAGGGACAGGGAGGATCTACGAGCAGTACTTC. Protein sequence: CASSQGTGRIYEQYF.

The chain has TRBV28 and TRBJ2-7; the D is unclear. The CDR3 runs to 12 residues. V was shortened by 5 bases and J by 6 bases, with 11 bases between the two germline ends. Per the germline V gene, CDR1 is MDHEN and CDR2 is SYDVKM. The CDR3 loop is CASSATSFEQYF. CDR3 nucleotide sequence: TGTGCCAGCAGTGCCACATCGTTCGAGCAGTACTTC.

This clonotype has a handful of counts. The chain combines TRBV4-3 with TRBJ2-1; 8 bases match TRBD2. V was clipped by 3 bases and J by 6 bases; unmatched bases: 7. This CDR3 spans 15 amino acids. Germline CDR1 is LGHNA and CDR2 is YSLEER. CDR3 bases: TGCGCCAGCAGCCAGGGACTAGGGTACCGCAATGAGCAGTTCTTC. It translates to CASSQGLGYRNEQFF.

This clonotype was picked up many times. This sequence joins TRBV12-3 or TRBV12-4 and TRBJ1-6, with a possible D match to TRBD1 (6 bases). CDR3 length equals 16 residues. Trimming removed 2 bases from V and 4 bases from J, with 12 bases in between. The CDR3 DNA is TGTGCCAGCAGTTTAATTGGGGGCAGGTATAATTCACCCCTCCACTTT. Translated: CASSLIGGRYNSPLHF.

V usage is TRBV12-3 or TRBV12-4 and J usage is TRBJ2-1; the D gene is possibly TRBD1 (5 bases). Trimming stripped 7 bases from V and 4 bases from J, with 5 bases between. CDR3 length equals 11 residues. The CDR3 DNA follows: TGTGCCAGCAAGGGGTACAATGAGCAGTTCTTC. Translated, it gives CASKGYNEQFF.

The count of this clonotype is one. Here the CDR3 DNA reads TGTGCCAGCAGATATAGGGCGGACGGGCAACCCTCCTACGAGCAGTACGTC. It is translated as CASRYRADGQPSYEQYV. V is TRBV6-2 or TRBV6-3 and J is TRBJ2-7; D uncertain. The CDR3 has 17 amino acids. The V and J ends lost 6 bases and 0 bases respectively, with 21 bases between them. Germline assignment: CDR1 MNHEY and CDR2 SVGEGT.

This clonotype was recorded a few times. The gene calls are TRBV29-1 and TRBJ2-1, with a tentative D call TRBD2 (6 bases). CDR3 size: 14 residues. Looked up from germline, CDR1 is SQVTM and CDR2 is ANQGSEA. V lost 3 bases and J lost 7, with 16 bases in between. This chain's CDR3 is CSVDKARLGNEQFF. The CDR3 coding sequence is TGCAGCGTTGATAAGGCGAGACTAGGAAATGAGCAGTTCTTC.

In its sample, this clonotype was seen a few times. The rearrangement links TRBV7-3 to TRBJ1-2; D gene ambiguous. The CDR3 is 16 amino acids. Trimming removed 1 base from V and 2 bases from J, with 14 bases in between. Per the germline V gene, CDR1 is SGHTA and CDR2 is FQGTGA. CDR3 sequence reads: CASSLKSPASNYGYTF. DNA of the CDR3: TGTGCCAGCAGCTTAAAATCCCCAGCTTCCAACTATGGCTACACCTTC.

The J gene is TRBJ2-6, the V gene TRBV5-8; D tentatively fits TRBD1 or TRBD2 (5 bases each). The CDR3 is 17 amino acids. The V and J ends lost 5 bases and 0 bases respectively, with 15 bases between them. Germline CDR1 SGHTS, CDR2 YDEGEE. The CDR3 spells CASSWTKGSSGANVLTF. In DNA, the CDR3 is TGTGCCAGCAGTTGGACAAAGGGGAGCTCTGGGGCCAACGTCCTGACTTTC. Drawing the rest from reference TRBV5-8 and TRBJ2-6, the complete variable domain is EAGVTQSPTHLIKTRGQQATLRCSPISGHTSVYWYQQALGLGLQFLLWYDEGEERNRGNFPPRFSGRQFPNYSSELNVNALELEDSALYLCASSWTKGSSGANVLTFGAGSRLTVL.

The V gene is TRBV5-1, the J gene TRBJ2-1; D assignment may be TRBD1 or TRBD2 (5 bases each). Germline CDR1 and CDR2: SGHRS and YFSETQ. The CDR3 runs to 16 residues. V was clipped by 1 base and J by 3 bases, with 14 bases between them. The chain's CDR3 is CASSLRGFWVYNEQFF. The CDR3 coding sequence is TGCGCCAGCAGCTTGCGGGGCTTTTGGGTCTACAATGAGCAGTTCTTC.

This clonotype was observed a few times. The chain is built from TRBV30 and TRBJ2-5; perhaps TRBD1 as D (6 bases). This CDR3 spans 14 amino acids. V lost 3 bases, J lost 0 bases, and 11 bases lay in between. Germline loops: CDR1 GTSNPN, CDR2 SVGIG (reference sequence). The CDR3 DNA follows: TGTGCCTGGAGAAAACAGGGACACCAAGAGACCCAGTACTTC. Its translation: CAWRKQGHQETQYF.

This chain joins TRBV6-1 and TRBJ1-5, with 8 nucleotides matching TRBD1. CDR3 length: 16 amino acids. CDR1 and CDR2 from the germline V gene are MNHNS and SASEGT. Trimming took 5 bases from V and 2 from J; bases not matched to a gene: 8. The CDR3 DNA reads TGTGCCAGCAGTCGACGGACAGGGCAGGGCAATCAGCCCCAGCATTTT. Its translation is CASSRRTGQGNQPQHF.

In its sample, this clonotype was seen a few times. CDR3 nucleotide sequence: TGTGCCAGCAGCACTCGGGACAGGGGGCTCCACGAGCAGTACTTC. Translation gives CASSTRDRGLHEQYF. This sequence joins TRBV7-2 and TRBJ2-7; TRBD1 agrees at 12 bases. CDR1 is SGHTA and CDR2 is FQGNSA in the germline V gene. Trimming took 5 bases from V and 5 from J; bases not matched to a gene: 7. This CDR3 is built from 15 residues.

This clonotype was seen a handful of times. The chain links TRBV6-1 to TRBJ2-7; the D is unclear. Germline V gene lookup returns CDR1 MNHNS and CDR2 SASEGT. This CDR3 region has 10 residues. V lost 7 bases and J lost 9, with 10 bases in between. CDR3 DNA: TGTGCCAGCATGGGCCTCGGGCAGTACGTC. It translates to CASMGLGQYV.

The table lists this clonotype with many counts. The genes are TRBV10-3 and TRBJ2-1; 8 bases align to TRBD1. V gave up 5 bases and J gave up 2 bases; unmatched junction bases: 5. CDR3 length: 15 residues. Germline CDR1 and CDR2: ENHRY and SYGVKD. CDR3 coding DNA: TGTGCCATCAGTTCATTGACAGGGGCCTACAATGAGCAGTTCTTC. It codes for CAISSLTGAYNEQFF.

This chain joins TRBV7-2 and TRBJ2-3; tentative D call: TRBD1 (5 bases). The V gene lost 5 bases and the J gene lost 3 bases, with 12 bases spanning the gap. Germline CDR1 is SGHTA and CDR2 is FQGNSA. The length of the CDR3 is 14 residues. This CDR3 is CASSRASGTDTQYF. CDR3 nucleotide sequence: TGTGCCAGCAGCCGGGCGTCAGGGACAGATACGCAGTATTTT. The full variable domain, in which reference TRBV7-2 and TRBJ2-3 provide the parts outside the CDR3, is GAGVSQSPSNKVTEKGKDVELRCDPISGHTALYWYRQSLGQGLEFLIYFQGNSAPDKSGLPSDRFSAERTGGSVSTLTIQRTQQEDSAVYLCASSRASGTDTQYFGPGTRLTVL.

This clonotype was detected ten times or more. This rearrangement joins TRBV5-1 to TRBJ2-7; a weak D match, TRBD2 (6 bases). Germline V gene lookup returns CDR1 SGHRS and CDR2 YFSETQ. V shed 0 bases and J shed 1 base, with 11 bases lying between them. This CDR3 has 15 amino acids. The CDR3 coding sequence is TGCGCCAGCAGCTTGGAGCCAGCGGGTTCCTACGAGCAGTACGTC. This gives the protein CASSLEPAGSYEQYV.